This T cell receptor beta chain was identified in a study of CD8 T cells in ankylosing spondylitis. Study-level points and caveats: Reportedly, disease-linked clones are significantly enriched in ankylosing spondylitis patients' matched synovial fluid.

For this clonotype: Antigen: not known.

The ends were cut back, 7 bases at V and 1 base at J, with 14 bases in the middle. The germline gives CDR1 SGHRS, CDR2 YFSETQ. The CDR3 sequence is 14 residues long. TCRdb fed the 5' RACE reads into MiXCR, producing one record per CDR3 protein. Of more than 60,000 distinct CDR3 sequences in the sample, roughly 5% are singletons; the top ten hold roughly 2.3%. The clonotype was recovered from a male donor with ankylosing spondylitis or in good health (not recorded which). This chain connects TRBV5-1 to TRBJ1-1; D is ambiguous. The sequencing sample was made of blood, either unsorted or a sorted T cell fraction (not recorded which). CDR3: CASGPGLSNTEAFF. CDR3 sequence (DNA): TGCGCCAGCGGGCCAGGTCTATCGAACACTGAAGCTTTCTTT.